This T cell receptor (beta chain) was observed in a study of CD8+CD57+ T cells in acquired aplastic anemia. Patients sequenced had flow cytometry evidence of CD8+CD57+ cell expansion. According to the study, genomic DNA was the template for TCR beta VDJ and CDR3 profiling. TCRdb ran MiXCR on the reads and lists one entry per CDR3 protein. This table has about 18,000 distinct CDR3 sequences, over 35% appearing once. CDR3 length equals 15 residues. The germline gives CDR1 SNHLY, CDR2 FYNNEI. Losses at the gene ends were 3 bases for V and 9 bases for J; bases not matched to a gene: 11. General study findings and limits: Among patients, total CD4+ and CD8+ pools exceeded CD8+CD57+ cells in diversity. Patients and controls turned out to have 25 to 30 CD8+ CDR3 sequences in common.

This clonotype showed up just a few times. Its antigen is not identified. The origin of this receptor is a human donor with aplastic anemia. The chain uses TRBV2 and TRBJ1-5, with TRBD1 identical over 7 bases. The sample consisted of CD8+CD57+ T cells sorted from PBMCs. The subset was: bead-enriched CD8+CD57+ effector memory T cells from SAA patients. CDR3 sequence (DNA): TGTGCCAGCAGTGACGAAGACAGGGATCTGTCGCCCCAGCATTTT. Its translation is CASSDEDRDLSPQHF.